This T cell receptor beta chain was captured in a study of response to subunit inactivated influenza vaccine. General study results and limits: A suggestion made by the authors is that each seasonal influenza vaccination recruits few new T cells.

One entry per CDR3 protein, called by TCRdb with MiXCR from the RT-PCR reads. The table includes more than 450,000 distinct CDR3 sequences, approximately 7.1% detected once. From germline, CDR1 is MNHNS and CDR2 SASEGT. V was pared by 8 bases and J by 6 bases, with 10 bases between. This CDR3 is built from 12 residues. With regard to this clonotype: The target antigen is unknown.

This sequence originates from a man between 50 and 69 years old who received an inactivated influenza vaccine. Sequencing was performed on PBMCs from blood, taken around 2 years after vaccination. The chain combines TRBV6-1 with TRBJ2-2; D is perhaps TRBD1 (6 bases). CDR3 sequence (DNA): TGTGCCAGCTACGCAGGGGCCGGGGAGCTGTTTTTT. Encoded protein: CASYAGAGELFF.